This T cell receptor beta chain was recovered during a study of OX40 agonist ivuxolimab in advanced cancers. Overall study: At 0.01 to 10 mg/kg, ivuxolimab was administered intravenously to patients every 2 weeks. The group had a mean age of about 60 years, ranged from 23 to 79, and was roughly 83% male.

As concerns this clone: Its cognate antigen is unknown. It may be a read error: a sequence one base away is much more abundant. The sample contains more than one DNA sequence encoding this CDR3.

Findings and limits, study-wide: Doses of 0.1 to 3.0 mg/kg were accompanied by clonal expansion of CD4+ and CD8+ blood T cells by week 6.

The data were produced by immunoSEQ multiplex PCR, yet TCRdb's version contains in-frame clones alone and is incomplete. The repertoire consists of about 62,000 clones, with 60% to 85% occurring once and the leading ten covering approximately 11%. CDR1 SQVTM and CDR2 ANQGSEA come from the germline V gene. V shed 4 bases, J shed 1 base, and the junction held 10 bases outside the gene matches. The CDR3 sequence is 16 residues long. This TCR was recovered from an adult with an advanced solid tumor such as melanoma, head and neck, liver or kidney cancer. This chain links TRBV29-1 with TRBJ2-7; 10 positions agree with TRBD2. The sequences come from CD4+ or CD8+ T cells sorted from blood, collected in a trial of the OX40 agonist ivuxolimab. The CDR3 DNA sequence: TGCAGCGTTGTTTTCCTAGCGGGGGAGGGTTCCTACGAGCAGTACTTC. Translated: CSVVFLAGEGSYEQYF.